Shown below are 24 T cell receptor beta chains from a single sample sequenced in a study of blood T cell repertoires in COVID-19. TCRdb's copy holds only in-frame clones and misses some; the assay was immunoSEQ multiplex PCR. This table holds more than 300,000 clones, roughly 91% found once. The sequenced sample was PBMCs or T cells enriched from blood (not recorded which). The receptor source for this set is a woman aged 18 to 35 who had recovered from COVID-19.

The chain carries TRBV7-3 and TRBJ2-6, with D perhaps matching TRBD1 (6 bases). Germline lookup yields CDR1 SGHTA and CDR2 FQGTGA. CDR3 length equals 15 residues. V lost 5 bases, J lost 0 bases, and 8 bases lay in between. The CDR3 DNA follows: TGTGCCAGCAGCGGACAGAACTCTGGGGCCAACGTCCTGACTTTC. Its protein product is CASSGQNSGANVLTF.

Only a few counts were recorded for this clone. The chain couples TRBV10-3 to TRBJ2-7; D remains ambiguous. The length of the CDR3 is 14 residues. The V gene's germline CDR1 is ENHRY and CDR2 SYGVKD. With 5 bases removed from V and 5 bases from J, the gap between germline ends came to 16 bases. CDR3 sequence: CAISSERFEDEQYF. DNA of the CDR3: TGTGCCATCAGTTCGGAGAGGTTCGAGGACGAGCAGTACTTC.

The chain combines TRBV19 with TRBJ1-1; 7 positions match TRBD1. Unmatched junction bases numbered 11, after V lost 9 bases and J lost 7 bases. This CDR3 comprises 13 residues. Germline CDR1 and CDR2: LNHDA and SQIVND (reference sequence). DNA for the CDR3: TGTGCCAGCATCCGGGACAGAACCCTTGAAGCTTTCTTT. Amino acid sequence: CASIRDRTLEAFF.

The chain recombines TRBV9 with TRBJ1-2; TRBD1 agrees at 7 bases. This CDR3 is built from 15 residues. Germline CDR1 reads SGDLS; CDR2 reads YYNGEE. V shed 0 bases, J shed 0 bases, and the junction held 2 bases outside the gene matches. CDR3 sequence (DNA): TGTGCCAGCAGCGTAGACGACAGGGCTAACTATGGCTACACCTTC. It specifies CASSVDDRANYGYTF.

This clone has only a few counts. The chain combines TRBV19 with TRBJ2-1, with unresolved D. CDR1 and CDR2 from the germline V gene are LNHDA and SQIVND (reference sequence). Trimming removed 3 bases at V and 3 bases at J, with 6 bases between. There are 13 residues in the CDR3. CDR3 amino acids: CASSITDYNEQFF. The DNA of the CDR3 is TGTGCCAGTAGTATTACAGACTACAATGAGCAGTTCTTC.

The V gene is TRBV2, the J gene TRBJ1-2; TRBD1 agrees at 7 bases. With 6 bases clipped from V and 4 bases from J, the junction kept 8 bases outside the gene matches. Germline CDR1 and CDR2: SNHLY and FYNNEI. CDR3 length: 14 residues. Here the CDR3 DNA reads TGTGCCAGCAGGCGACAGGGACAATCCTATGGCTACACCTTC. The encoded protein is CASRRQGQSYGYTF.

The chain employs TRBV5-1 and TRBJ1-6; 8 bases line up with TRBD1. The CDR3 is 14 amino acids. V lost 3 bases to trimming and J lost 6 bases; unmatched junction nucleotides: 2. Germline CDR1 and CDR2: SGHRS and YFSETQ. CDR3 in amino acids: CASSSTGGNSPLHF. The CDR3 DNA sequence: TGCGCCAGCAGCTCAACAGGGGGTAATTCACCCCTCCACTTT.

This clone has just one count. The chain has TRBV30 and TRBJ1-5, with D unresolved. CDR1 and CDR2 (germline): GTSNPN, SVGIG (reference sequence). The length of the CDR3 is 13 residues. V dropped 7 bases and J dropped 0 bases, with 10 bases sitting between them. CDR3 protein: CAFEIYSNQPQHF. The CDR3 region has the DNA TGTGCCTTTGAGATATATAGCAATCAGCCCCAGCATTTT.

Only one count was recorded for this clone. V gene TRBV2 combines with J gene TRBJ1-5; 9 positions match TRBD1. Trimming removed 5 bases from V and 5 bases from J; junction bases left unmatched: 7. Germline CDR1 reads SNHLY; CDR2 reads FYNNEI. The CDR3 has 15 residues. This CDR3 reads CASSTGTGNYQPQHF. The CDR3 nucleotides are TGTGCCAGCAGTACCGGGACAGGGAACTATCAGCCCCAGCATTTT.

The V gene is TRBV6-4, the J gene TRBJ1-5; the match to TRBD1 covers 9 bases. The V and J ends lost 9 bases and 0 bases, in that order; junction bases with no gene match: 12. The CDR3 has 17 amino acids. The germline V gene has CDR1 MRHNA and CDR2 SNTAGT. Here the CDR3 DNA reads TGTGCCAGTGGTACCGGGACAGGGACCTATAGCAATCAGCCCCAGCATTTT. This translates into CASGTGTGTYSNQPQHF.

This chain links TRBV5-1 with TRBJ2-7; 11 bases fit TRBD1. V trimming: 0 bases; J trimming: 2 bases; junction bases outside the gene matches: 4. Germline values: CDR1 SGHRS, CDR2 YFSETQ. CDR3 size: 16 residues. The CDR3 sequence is CASSLATGQGAYEQYF. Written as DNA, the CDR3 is TGCGCCAGCAGCTTGGCGACGGGACAGGGGGCCTACGAGCAGTACTTC.

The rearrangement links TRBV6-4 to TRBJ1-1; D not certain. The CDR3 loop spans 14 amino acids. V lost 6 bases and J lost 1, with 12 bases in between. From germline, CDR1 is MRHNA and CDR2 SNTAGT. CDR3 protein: CASSLYGENTEAFF. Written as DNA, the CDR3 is TGTGCCAGCAGCCTATACGGGGAGAACACTGAAGCTTTCTTT.

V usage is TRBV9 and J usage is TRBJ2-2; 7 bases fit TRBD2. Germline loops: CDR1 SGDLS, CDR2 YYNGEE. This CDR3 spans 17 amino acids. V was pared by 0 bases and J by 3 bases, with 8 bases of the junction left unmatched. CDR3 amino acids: CASSVASRGVDTGELFF. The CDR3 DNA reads TGTGCCAGCAGCGTAGCCTCACGGGGGGTCGACACCGGGGAGCTGTTTTTT.

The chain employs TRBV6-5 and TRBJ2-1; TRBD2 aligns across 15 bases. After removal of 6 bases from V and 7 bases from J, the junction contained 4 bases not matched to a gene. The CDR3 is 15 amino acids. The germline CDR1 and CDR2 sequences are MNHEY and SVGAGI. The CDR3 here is CASSRGLAGGNEQFF. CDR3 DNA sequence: TGTGCCAGCAGCCGGGGACTAGCGGGGGGAAATGAGCAGTTCTTC.

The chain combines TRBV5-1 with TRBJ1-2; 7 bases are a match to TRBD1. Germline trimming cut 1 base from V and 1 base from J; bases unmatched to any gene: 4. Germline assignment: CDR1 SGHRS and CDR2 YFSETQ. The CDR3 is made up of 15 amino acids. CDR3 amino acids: CASSLQGDINYGYTF. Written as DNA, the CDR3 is TGCGCCAGCAGCTTGCAGGGGGATATTAACTATGGCTACACCTTC. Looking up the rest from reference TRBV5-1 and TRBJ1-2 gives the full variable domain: KAGVTQTPRYLIKTRGQQVTLSCSPISGHRSVSWYQQTPGQGLQFLFEYFSETQRNKGNFPGRFSGRQFSNSRSEMNVSTLELGDSALYLCASSLQGDINYGYTFGSGTRLTVV.

CDR3 in DNA: TGTGCCAGCAGTTCCCAGGGATTCAATCAGCCCCAGCATTTT. It codes for CASSSQGFNQPQHF. The chain employs TRBV6-5 and TRBJ1-5; TRBD1 is a possible D gene (5 bases). The germline V gene encodes CDR1 MNHEY and CDR2 SVGAGI. The CDR3 runs to 14 residues. Trimming took 4 bases from V and 3 from J, leaving 10 bases between them.

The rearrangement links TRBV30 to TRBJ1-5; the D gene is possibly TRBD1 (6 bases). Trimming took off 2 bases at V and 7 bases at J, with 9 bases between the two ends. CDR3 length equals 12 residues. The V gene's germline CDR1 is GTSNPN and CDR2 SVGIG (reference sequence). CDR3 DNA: TGTGCCTGGAGTAGAGGACAGCAGCCCCAGCATTTT. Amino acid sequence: CAWSRGQQPQHF.

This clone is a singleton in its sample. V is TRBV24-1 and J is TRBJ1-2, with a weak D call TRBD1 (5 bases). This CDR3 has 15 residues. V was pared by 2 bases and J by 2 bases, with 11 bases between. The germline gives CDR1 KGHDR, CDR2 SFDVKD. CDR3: CATSDSGLSNYGYTF. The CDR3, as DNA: TGTGCCACCAGTGATTCGGGACTATCCAACTATGGCTACACCTTC.

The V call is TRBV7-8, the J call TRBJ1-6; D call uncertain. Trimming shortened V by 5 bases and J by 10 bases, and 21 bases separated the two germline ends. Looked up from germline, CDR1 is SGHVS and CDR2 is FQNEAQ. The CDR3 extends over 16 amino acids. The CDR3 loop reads CASSHLTASLGSPLHF. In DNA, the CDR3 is TGTGCCAGCAGCCATCTTACGGCGTCCCTAGGCTCACCCCTCCACTTT.

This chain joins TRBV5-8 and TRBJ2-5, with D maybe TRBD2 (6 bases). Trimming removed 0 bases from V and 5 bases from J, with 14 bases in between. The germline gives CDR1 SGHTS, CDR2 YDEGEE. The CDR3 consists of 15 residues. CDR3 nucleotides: TGTGCCAGCAGCTTGGTGCGGGGTTCAACCGAGACCCAGTACTTC. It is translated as CASSLVRGSTETQYF.

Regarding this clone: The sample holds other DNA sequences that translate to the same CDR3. The CDR3 here is CASSYGPGYEQYF. The CDR3 DNA reads as TGTGCCAGCAGTTACGGGCCGGGATACGAGCAGTACTTC. This chain connects TRBV6-5 to TRBJ2-7, with D perhaps TRBD2 (5 bases). This CDR3 has 13 residues. CDR1 and CDR2 (germline): MNHEY, SVGAGI. The germline V and J ends were trimmed by 2 bases and 4 bases, with 9 bases remaining between them.

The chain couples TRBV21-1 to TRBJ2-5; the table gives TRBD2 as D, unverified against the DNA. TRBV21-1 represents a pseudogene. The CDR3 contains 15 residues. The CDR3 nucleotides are TGTGCCAGCAGCAAAGTGGCGGGGGGACAAGAGACCCAGTACTTC. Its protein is CASSKVAGGQETQYF.

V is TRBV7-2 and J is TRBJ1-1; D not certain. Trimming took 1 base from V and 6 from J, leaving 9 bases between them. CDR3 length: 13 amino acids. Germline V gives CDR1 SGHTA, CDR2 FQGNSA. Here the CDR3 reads CASSLDPRAEAFF. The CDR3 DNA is TGTGCCAGCAGCTTAGACCCGCGGGCTGAAGCTTTCTTT.

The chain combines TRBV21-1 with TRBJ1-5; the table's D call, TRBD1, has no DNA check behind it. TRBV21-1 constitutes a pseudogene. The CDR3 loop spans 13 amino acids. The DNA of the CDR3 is TGTGCCAACCGACAGGGGGCTGCTCAGCCCCAGCATTTT. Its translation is CANRQGAAQPQHF.